This TCR beta chain came from a study of T cell repertoires in cytomegalovirus infection. For the study at large: An indication of both CMV infection and matching HLA type came from public TCR beta signatures. Findings of the study overall: Dominant in the ex vivo response were TCR beta clonotypes restricted by HLA-C and specific for CMV. Carriage of CMV together with the relevant HLA was identifiable through cumulative public TCR beta family frequency.

This clonotype occurred many times. The antigen remains undetermined. In TCRdb, the reads were re-called with MiXCR into one record per CDR3 protein. The profile shows some 940,000 distinct CDR3 sequences, roughly a third of them singletons. Germline assignment: CDR1 SNHLY and CDR2 FYNNEI. The CDR3 is 11 amino acids. Trimming left V 3 bases short and J 3 bases short, with 3 bases between. The V and J genes are TRBV2 and TRBJ2-7; D gene unclear. The receptor was derived from a human donor in good health (CMV status not recorded). Some clones in this sample may be carry-over from other donors' samples. Sequences were derived from cultured CD8+ T cells from PBMCs, sampled from culture after CMV antigen stimulation. CDR3 nucleotide sequence: TGTGCCAGCAGTGACGGCTACGAGCAGTACTTC. It encodes CASSDGYEQYF.